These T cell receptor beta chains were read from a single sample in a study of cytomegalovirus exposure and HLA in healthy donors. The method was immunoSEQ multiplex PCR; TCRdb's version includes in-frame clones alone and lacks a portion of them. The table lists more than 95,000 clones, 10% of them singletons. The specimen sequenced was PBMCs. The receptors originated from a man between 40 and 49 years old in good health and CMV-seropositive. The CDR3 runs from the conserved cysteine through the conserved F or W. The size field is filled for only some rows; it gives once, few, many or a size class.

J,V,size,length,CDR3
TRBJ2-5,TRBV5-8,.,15,CASSQTSGRAKTQYF
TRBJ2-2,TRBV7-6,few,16,CASSLQGKGNTGELFF
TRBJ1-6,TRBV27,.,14,CASTQSSYNSPLHF
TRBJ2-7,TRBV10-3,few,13,CAISEGREGEQYF
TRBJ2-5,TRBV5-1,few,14,CASSFEAGRETQYF
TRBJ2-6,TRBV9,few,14,CASSASSGANVLTF
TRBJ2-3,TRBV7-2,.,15,CASSLGLGTRDTQYF
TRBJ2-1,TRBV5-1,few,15,CASSLDGSRVNEQFF
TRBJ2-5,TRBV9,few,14,CASSAAGFQETQYF
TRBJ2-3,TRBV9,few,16,CASSVADSGRGNTQYF
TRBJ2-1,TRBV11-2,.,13,CARSLYGYNAQFF
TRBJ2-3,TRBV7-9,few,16,CASSLGRLVDSDTQYF
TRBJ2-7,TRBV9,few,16,CASSVGPAGGTYEQYF
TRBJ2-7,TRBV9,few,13,CASSGTSGNEQYF
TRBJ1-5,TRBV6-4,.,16,CASSDQGQGPHQPQHF
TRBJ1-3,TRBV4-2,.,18,CASSQGQGFGLAGNTIYF
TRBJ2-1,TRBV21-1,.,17,CASALPQSRSSYNEQFF
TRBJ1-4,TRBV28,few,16,CASSSTWRGSNEKLFF